Given below is one TCR beta chain in context. Trimming left V 0 bases short and J 1 base short, with 12 bases between. This CDR3 has 17 amino acids. Germline CDR1 is LGHNT and CDR2 is FRNRAP. Allocation to cohorts depended on clinical history reported by the participants. Cohort 3 donors counted as recovered after two negative PCRs, clearance, or resolved symptoms. Authors' analysis steps: Amplified reference gene primers provided the basis for estimating nucleated cell counts. Sequencing used immunoSEQ multiplex PCR; TCRdb keeps in-frame clones, though not all of them. The V and J calls and the clone size are those of that table, but D and trimming were determined from the DNA. The sample has under 250,000 clones, 70% to 90% seen once. The source of the sample is a study of blood T cell repertoires in COVID-19. In the study overall: COVID-19 samples from acute and convalescent phases originated in the United States, Italy and Spain.

Source material: PBMCs or T cells enriched from blood (not recorded which). This chain links TRBV12-5 with TRBJ2-2; a weak D match, TRBD1 (5 bases). The receptor comes from a man between 25 and 39 years old who had recovered from COVID-19. The CDR3 is CASGLVGEWGNTGELFF. The CDR3 DNA sequence: TGTGCTAGTGGTTTGGTAGGGGAATGGGGGAACACCGGGGAGCTGTTTTTT.